Listed below are T cell receptor beta chains from one sample, sequenced in a study of T cell responses to AZD1222 COVID-19 vaccine. The protocol was immunoSEQ multiplex PCR, while the TCRdb copy is restricted to in-frame clones and leaves out a portion. The repertoire holds under 110,000 clones, with roughly 90% as singletons. The sequencing used peripheral blood, collected on day 0 of AZD1222 vaccination. The receptors originated from an adult in good health. CDR3s include the opening cysteine and the closing phenylalanine or tryptophan. A D gene is named only where the DNA matches it firmly. Clone size appears in some rows only: once, few, many, or a class for an expanded clone.

v_gene	d_gene	abundance	j_gene	CDR3aa	CDR3nt
TRBV29-1	-	-	TRBJ2-7	CSVVEAALEQYF	TGCAGCGTTGTTGAGGCGGCTCTCGAGCAGTACTTC
TRBV28	-	-	TRBJ1-2	CASRVDSNYGYTF	TGTGCCAGCAGGGTGGACAGCAACTATGGCTACACCTTC
TRBV2	-	-	TRBJ1-1	CASSEEMNTEAFF	TGTGCCAGCAGTGAGGAAATGAACACTGAAGCTTTCTTT
TRBV28	-	-	TRBJ1-1	CASSPYDITLVTFF	TGTGCCAGCAGTCCCTACGACATTACGCTCGTAACTTTCTTT
TRBV4-1	-	-	TRBJ1-2	CASSQGQDNYGYTF	TGCGCCAGCAGCCAAGGACAGGACAACTATGGCTACACCTTC
TRBV9	-	-	TRBJ1-2	CASSTGEGRLGYTF	TGTGCCAGCAGCACCGGGGAGGGAAGGCTTGGCTACACCTTC
TRBV5-6	-	-	TRBJ1-5	CASSLWEGPNQPQHF	TGTGCCAGCAGCTTGTGGGAAGGGCCGAATCAGCCCCAGCATTTT
TRBV18	-	-	TRBJ1-2	CASSPNEDQGYGYTF	TGTGCCAGCTCACCAAATGAGGACCAAGGGTATGGCTACACCTTC
TRBV3-1/TRBV3-2	-	-	TRBJ1-1	CASSEYGQNTEAFF	TGTGCCAGCAGCGAATACGGACAGAACACTGAAGCTTTCTTT
TRBV5-1	TRBD2	-	TRBJ2-2	CASSPGLAGTGELFF	TGCGCCAGCAGCCCGGGACTAGCGGGTACCGGGGAGCTGTTTTTT
TRBV5-1	-	-	TRBJ2-3	CASRPGTWERRTDTQYF	TGCGCCAGCCGCCCAGGGACGTGGGAGCGACGCACAGATACGCAGTATTTT
TRBV5-5	-	few	TRBJ1-1	CASSSGPDTEAFF	TGTGCCAGCAGCTCGGGACCCGACACTGAAGCTTTCTTT
TRBV4-1	TRBD2	-	TRBJ2-3	CASSLPGLAGGTDTQYF	TGCGCCAGCAGCCTCCCGGGACTAGCGGGAGGTACAGATACGCAGTATTTT
TRBV5-5	-	once	TRBJ2-3	CASSLARTDSRTDTQYF	TGTGCCAGCAGCTTGGCCCGGACGGACTCCCGCACAGATACGCAGTATTTT
TRBV15	TRBD1	-	TRBJ1-2	CATSKAPIPGQGKGGYTF	TGTGCCACCAGCAAAGCCCCCATTCCGGGACAGGGGAAAGGTGGCTACACCTTC
TRBV7-9	-	-	TRBJ1-6	CASSLGGDSPLHF	TGTGCCAGCAGCTTAGGCGGGGATTCACCCCTCCACTTT
TRBV4-1	-	-	TRBJ1-2	CASSQDRAAYGYTF	TGCGCCAGCAGCCAAGATAGGGCGGCCTATGGCTACACCTTC
TRBV5-6	-	-	TRBJ2-1	CASSPSGGGTRQFF	TGTGCCAGCAGCCCCTCCGGGGGCGGGACAAGGCAGTTCTTC
TRBV9	-	-	TRBJ2-1	CASSAGTQYNEQFF	TGTGCCAGCAGCGCCGGGACACAGTACAATGAGCAGTTCTTC
TRBV5-1	TRBD1	once	TRBJ2-3	CASSLGGQGNTDTQYF	TGCGCCAGCAGCTTGGGCGGACAGGGGAACACAGATACGCAGTATTTT
TRBV30	-	-	TRBJ2-7	CAWTILTDTYEQYF	TGTGCCTGGACGATATTGACAGATACCTACGAGCAGTACTTC
TRBV5-1	TRBD1	-	TRBJ1-1	CASSIRQGEAFF	TGCGCCAGCAGCATTCGACAGGGGGAAGCTTTCTTT
TRBV27	TRBD1	-	TRBJ1-1	CASKDRGTEAFF	TGTGCCAGCAAGGACAGGGGGACTGAAGCTTTCTTT
TRBV15	-	-	TRBJ1-2	CATSRDLTENYGYTF	TGTGCCACCAGCAGAGATCTCACCGAGAACTATGGCTACACCTTC
TRBV6-4	-	-	TRBJ2-7	CASRPDRSGSEQYF	TGTGCCAGCAGACCCGACAGGTCGGGGAGCGAGCAGTACTTC
TRBV5-1	TRBD2	-	TRBJ2-1	CASSGGTSGTEFF	TGCGCCAGCAGCGGCGGGACTAGCGGGACGGAGTTCTTC
TRBV6-6	TRBD2	-	TRBJ2-3	CASSLGTSADTQYF	TGTGCCAGCAGTTTGGGGACTAGTGCAGATACGCAGTATTTT
TRBV6-5	TRBD1	-	TRBJ1-1	CASTTTGEGSAFF	TGTGCCAGCACAACGACAGGGGAAGGAAGCGCTTTCTTT
TRBV9	TRBD1	few	TRBJ1-1	CASSVKVGDRGEAFF	TGTGCCAGCAGCGTAAAAGTTGGGGACAGGGGGGAAGCTTTCTTT
TRBV10-3	-	-	TRBJ1-1	CAISESRGTNTEAFF	TGTGCCATCAGTGAGTCGCGGGGCACGAACACTGAAGCTTTCTTT
TRBV5-6	-	-	TRBJ1-1	CASSWWTANMNTEAFF	TGTGCCAGCAGCTGGTGGACAGCCAATATGAACACTGAAGCTTTCTTT
TRBV5-1	-	-	TRBJ2-2	CASSLRVTMGTGELFF	TGCGCCAGCAGCTTGAGAGTGACAATGGGAACCGGGGAGCTGTTTTTT
TRBV6-5	-	-	TRBJ1-1	CASSPGESRRTEAFF	TGTGCCAGCAGTCCCGGGGAAAGTAGAAGGACTGAAGCTTTCTTT
TRBV2	-	-	TRBJ2-3	CASNAALTDTQYF	TGTGCCAGCAATGCAGCCCTCACAGATACGCAGTATTTT
TRBV4-3	-	-	TRBJ2-4	CASSQVASDQNIQYF	TGCGCCAGCAGCCAAGTGGCTAGCGACCAAAACATTCAGTACTTC
TRBV5-6	-	-	TRBJ1-5	CASSWGGFSNQPQHF	TGTGCCAGCAGCTGGGGGGGCTTTAGCAATCAGCCCCAGCATTTT
TRBV10-1	TRBD1	-	TRBJ2-7	CASSQGQGAFDEQYF	TGCGCCAGCAGCCAGGGACAGGGGGCGTTCGACGAGCAGTACTTC
TRBV2	-	-	TRBJ1-4	CASSDRRLATNEKLFF	TGTGCCAGCAGTGACCGCAGGCTTGCAACTAATGAAAAACTGTTTTTT
TRBV19	TRBD1	once	TRBJ2-2	CASSTERDRGSGELFF	TGTGCCAGTAGTACCGAGCGGGACAGGGGATCCGGGGAGCTGTTTTTT
TRBV28	-	-	TRBJ2-4	CASSLGGSTKNIQYF	TGTGCCAGCAGTTTGGGGGGCTCGACCAAAAACATTCAGTACTTC
TRBV7-9	TRBD2	-	TRBJ2-7	CASSPRTSGGFYEQYF	TGTGCCAGCAGCCCACGGACTAGCGGGGGATTCTACGAGCAGTACTTC
TRBV7-9	-	-	TRBJ1-1	CASSRETRGAFF	TGTGCCAGCAGCCGTGAAACCCGCGGGGCTTTCTTT
TRBV27	TRBD1	-	TRBJ2-5	CASSLLRGSETQYF	TGTGCCAGCAGCCTCCTCAGGGGGAGCGAGACCCAGTACTTC
TRBV7-2	TRBD1	-	TRBJ1-5	CASSLAQGARPQHF	TGTGCCAGCAGCTTAGCGCAGGGGGCGAGGCCCCAGCATTTT
TRBV18	-	-	TRBJ2-2	CASSPLWRHNTGELFF	TGTGCCAGCTCACCACTATGGCGACATAACACCGGGGAGCTGTTTTTT
TRBV18	TRBD1	-	TRBJ1-6	CASSRGQNNSPLHF	TGTGCCAGCTCACGGGGACAGAATAATTCACCCCTCCACTTT
TRBV6-5	TRBD2	-	TRBJ2-1	CASSYSSGSYNEQFF	TGTGCCAGCAGTTACTCGAGCGGGAGCTACAATGAGCAGTTCTTC
TRBV5-6	-	-	TRBJ2-7	CASSFGRPPNEQYF	TGTGCCAGCAGTTTCGGCCGTCCTCCCAACGAGCAGTACTTC
TRBV9	-	-	TRBJ1-3	CASSVGGASGNTIYF	TGTGCCAGCAGCGTTGGGGGGGCTTCTGGAAACACCATATATTTT
TRBV7-9	-	-	TRBJ2-1	CASSLSLPNEQFF	TGTGCCAGCAGCTTAAGCCTACCCAATGAGCAGTTCTTC
TRBV28	-	-	TRBJ1-4	CASSLGPDEKLFF	TGTGCCAGCAGCCTCGGCCCAGATGAAAAACTGTTTTTT
TRBV6-5	TRBD1	-	TRBJ2-3	CASSKDRDTDTQYF	TGTGCCAGCAGTAAGGACAGGGACACAGATACGCAGTATTTT